This record looks at one T cell receptor (beta chain) sequence and its context. The sample belongs to a study of blood T cell repertoires in COVID-19. Study overall: There were acute and convalescent COVID-19 samples, and they came from the United States, Italy and Spain.

CDR3 length: 18 amino acids. The germline V gene encodes CDR1 MNHNS and CDR2 SASEGT. With 3 bases clipped from V and 7 bases from J, the junction kept 13 bases outside the gene matches. Produced via immunoSEQ multiplex PCR; TCRdb's table is partial and in-frame only. The sample has approximately 220,000 clones, around 82% seen once. This chain links TRBV6-1 with TRBJ2-2, with 11 bases that match TRBD2. The sequence came from a woman in her forties or fifties who had been exposed to COVID-19. Source material: PBMCs or T cells enriched from blood (not recorded which). The CDR3 DNA follows: TGTGCCAGCAGTGACGGAGGGGGACTAGCGGTTTTGGGCGGGGAGCTGTTTTTT. This gives the protein CASSDGGGLAVLGGELFF.